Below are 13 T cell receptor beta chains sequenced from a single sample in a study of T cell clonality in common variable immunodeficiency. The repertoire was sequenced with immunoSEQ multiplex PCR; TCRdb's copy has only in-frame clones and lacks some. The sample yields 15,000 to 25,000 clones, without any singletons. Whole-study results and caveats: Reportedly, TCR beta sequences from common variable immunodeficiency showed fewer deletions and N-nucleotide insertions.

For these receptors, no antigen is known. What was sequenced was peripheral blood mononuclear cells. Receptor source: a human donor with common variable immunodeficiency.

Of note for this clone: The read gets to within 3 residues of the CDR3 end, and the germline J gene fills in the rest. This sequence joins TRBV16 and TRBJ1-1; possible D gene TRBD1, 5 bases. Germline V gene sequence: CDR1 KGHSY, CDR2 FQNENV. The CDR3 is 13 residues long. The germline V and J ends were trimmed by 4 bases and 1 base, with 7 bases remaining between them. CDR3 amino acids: CASSPGQNTEAFF. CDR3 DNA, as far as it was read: TGTGCCAGCAGCCCCGGACAGAACACTGAA.

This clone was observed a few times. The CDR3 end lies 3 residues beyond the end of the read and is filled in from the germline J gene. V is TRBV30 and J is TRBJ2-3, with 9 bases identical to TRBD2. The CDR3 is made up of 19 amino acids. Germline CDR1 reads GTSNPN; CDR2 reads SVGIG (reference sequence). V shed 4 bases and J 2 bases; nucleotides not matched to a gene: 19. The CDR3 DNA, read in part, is TGTGCCTGGAATCATCCGATAGCGGGAGCGTCACAAATCACAGATACG. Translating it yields CAWNHPIAGASQITDT. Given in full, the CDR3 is CAWNHPIAGASQITDTQYF.

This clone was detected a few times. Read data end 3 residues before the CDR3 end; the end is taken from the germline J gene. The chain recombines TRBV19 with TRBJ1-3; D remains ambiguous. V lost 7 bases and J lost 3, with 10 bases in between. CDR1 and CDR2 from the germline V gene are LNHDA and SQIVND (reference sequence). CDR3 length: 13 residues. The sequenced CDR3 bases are TGTGCCAGTACCACTCATGGTGGAAACACC. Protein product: CASTTHGGNT. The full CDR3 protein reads CASTTHGGNTIYF.

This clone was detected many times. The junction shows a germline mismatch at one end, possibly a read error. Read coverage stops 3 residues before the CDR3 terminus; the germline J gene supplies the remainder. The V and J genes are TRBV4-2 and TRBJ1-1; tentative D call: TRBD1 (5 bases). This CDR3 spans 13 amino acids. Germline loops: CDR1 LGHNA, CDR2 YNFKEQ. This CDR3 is CASSQTGNTEAFF. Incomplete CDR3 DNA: TGCGCCAGCAGCCAAACAGGGAACACTGAA.

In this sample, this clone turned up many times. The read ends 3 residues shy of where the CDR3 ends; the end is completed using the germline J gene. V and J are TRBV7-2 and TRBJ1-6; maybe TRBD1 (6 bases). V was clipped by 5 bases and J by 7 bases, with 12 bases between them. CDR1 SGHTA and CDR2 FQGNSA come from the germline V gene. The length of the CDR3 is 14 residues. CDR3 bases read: TGTGCCAGCAGCAATCCTACAGGGAATTCACCC. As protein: CASSNPTGNSP. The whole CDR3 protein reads CASSNPTGNSPLHF.

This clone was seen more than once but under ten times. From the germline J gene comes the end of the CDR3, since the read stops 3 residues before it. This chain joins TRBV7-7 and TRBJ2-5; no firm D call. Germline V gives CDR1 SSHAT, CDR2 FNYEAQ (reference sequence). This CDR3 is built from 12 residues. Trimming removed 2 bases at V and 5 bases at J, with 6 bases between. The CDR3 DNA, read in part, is TGTGCCAGCAGCTTATCCGGGGAGACC. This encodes CASSLSGET. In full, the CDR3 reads CASSLSGETQYF.

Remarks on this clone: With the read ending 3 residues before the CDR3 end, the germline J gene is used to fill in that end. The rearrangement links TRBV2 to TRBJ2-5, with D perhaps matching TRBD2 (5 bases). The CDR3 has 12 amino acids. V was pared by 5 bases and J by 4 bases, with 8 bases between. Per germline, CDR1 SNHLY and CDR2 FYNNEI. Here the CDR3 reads CASSPAGETQYF. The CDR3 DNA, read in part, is TGTGCCAGCAGTCCTGCGGGAGAGACC.

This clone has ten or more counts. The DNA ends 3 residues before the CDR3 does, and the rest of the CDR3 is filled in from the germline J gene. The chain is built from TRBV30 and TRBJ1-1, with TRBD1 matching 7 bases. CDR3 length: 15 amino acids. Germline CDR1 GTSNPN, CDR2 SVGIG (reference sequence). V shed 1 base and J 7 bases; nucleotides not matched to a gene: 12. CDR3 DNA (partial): TGTGCCTGGAGTGGCAATCCGGGACAGAGTCTTGAA. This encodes CAWSGNPGQSLE. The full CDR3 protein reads CAWSGNPGQSLEAFF.

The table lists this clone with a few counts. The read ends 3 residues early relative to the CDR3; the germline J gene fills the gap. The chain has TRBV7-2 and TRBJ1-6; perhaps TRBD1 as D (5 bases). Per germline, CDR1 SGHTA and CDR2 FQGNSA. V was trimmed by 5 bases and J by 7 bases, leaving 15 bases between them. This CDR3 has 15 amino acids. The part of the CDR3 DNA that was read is TGTGCCAGCAGCCAGGCAGGGCACGGCAATTCACCC. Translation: CASSQAGHGNSP. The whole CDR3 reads CASSQAGHGNSPLHF.

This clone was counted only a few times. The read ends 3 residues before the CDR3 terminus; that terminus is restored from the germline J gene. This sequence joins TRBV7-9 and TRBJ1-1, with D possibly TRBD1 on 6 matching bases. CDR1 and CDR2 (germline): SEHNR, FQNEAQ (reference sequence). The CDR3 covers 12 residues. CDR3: CASSPRQVKAFF. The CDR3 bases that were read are TGTGCCAGCAGCCCTCGACAGGTCAAA.

CDR3 DNA (partial): TGTGCCAGCAGCTCGACTAGCTCGACAGATACG. Translated: CASSSTSSTDT. The entire CDR3 is CASSSTSSTDTQYF. V gene TRBV6-2 or TRBV6-3 combines with J gene TRBJ2-3, with 7 bases that match TRBD2. The CDR3 end lies 3 residues beyond the end of the read and is filled in from the germline J gene. This CDR3 contains 14 residues. V lost 6 bases and J lost 3; bases outside the gene matches: 6. CDR1 and CDR2 (germline): MNHEY, SVGEGT.

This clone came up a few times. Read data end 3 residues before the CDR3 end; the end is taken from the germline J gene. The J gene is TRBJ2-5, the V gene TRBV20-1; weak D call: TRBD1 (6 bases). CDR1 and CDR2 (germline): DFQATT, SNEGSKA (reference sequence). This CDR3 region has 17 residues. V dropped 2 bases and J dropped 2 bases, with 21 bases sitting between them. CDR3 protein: CSARPLPDRIGQETQYF. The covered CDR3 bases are TGCAGTGCTAGACCCCTCCCGGACAGAATAGGTCAAGAGACC.

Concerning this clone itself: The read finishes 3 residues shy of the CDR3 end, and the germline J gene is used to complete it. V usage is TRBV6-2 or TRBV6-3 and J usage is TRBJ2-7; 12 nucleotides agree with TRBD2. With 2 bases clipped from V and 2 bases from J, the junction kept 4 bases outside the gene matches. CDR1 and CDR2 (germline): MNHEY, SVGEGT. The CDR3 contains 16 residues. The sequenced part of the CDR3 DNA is TGTGCCAGCAGTTACCCGACTAGCGGGAGCCCCTACGAG. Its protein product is CASSYPTSGSPYE. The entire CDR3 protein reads CASSYPTSGSPYEQYF.